The rows below give T cell receptor beta chains drawn from one sample of a study of blood T cell repertoires in COVID-19. Assay: immunoSEQ multiplex PCR; the TCRdb copy retains only in-frame clones and omits some. This table holds some 360,000 clones, around nine tenths found once. The specimen was peripheral blood. These receptors all come from a woman in her fifties or sixties with COVID-19, enrolled during active disease. The CDR3 runs from the conserved cysteine through the conserved F or W. A D gene is named only where the DNA matches it firmly. Clone size appears in some rows only: once, few, many, or a class for an expanded clone.

D gene	V gene	J gene	clone size	CDR3 DNA	CDR3 protein
-	TRBV2	TRBJ1-5	-	TGTGCCAGCAGTGAAGGGGGGCAGCCTCATCAGCCCCAGCATTTT	CASSEGGQPHQPQHF
-	TRBV2	TRBJ1-2	-	TGTGCCAGCAGTAGGACAGATAACTATGGCTACACCTTC	CASSRTDNYGYTF
TRBD1	TRBV19	TRBJ1-2	-	TGTGCCAGTAGCTCCGCCAGGGACAGCGTGCACTATGGCTACACCTTC	CASSSARDSVHYGYTF
TRBD2	TRBV7-8	TRBJ2-2	-	TGTGCCAGCAGCTTAGTAACTAGCGGGGTCTCCGGGGAGCTGTTTTTT	CASSLVTSGVSGELFF
-	TRBV11-2	TRBJ2-1	-	TGTGCCAGCAACCTTTTGGGGGCCCGCTACAATGAGCAGTTCTTC	CASNLLGARYNEQFF
TRBD2	TRBV6-2/TRBV6-3	TRBJ2-7	-	TGTGCCAGCAGTTACTCGTCCAGCGGGGGAACCTACGAGCAGTACTTC	CASSYSSSGGTYEQYF
TRBD1	TRBV6-5	TRBJ2-4	-	TGTGCCAGCGCCCGGGACAGGAATTTGAACATTCAGTACTTC	CASARDRNLNIQYF
-	TRBV7-7	TRBJ2-3	-	TGTGCCAGCAGCTTAACAGGGACCAGCACAGATACGCAGTATTTT	CASSLTGTSTDTQYF
TRBD2	TRBV6-5	TRBJ2-2	-	TGTGCCAGCAGTTACGCGGGAGTCGGGGAGCTGTTTTTT	CASSYAGVGELFF
-	TRBV19	TRBJ1-6	-	TGTGCCAGTAGTATGGACAGTTTTAATTCACCCCTCCACTTT	CASSMDSFNSPLHF
-	TRBV3-1/TRBV3-2	TRBJ1-4	-	TGTGCCAGCAGCCAAGTTGGCCAAAAACTGTTTTTT	CASSQVGQKLFF
TRBD1	TRBV9	TRBJ1-6	-	TGTGCCAGCAGCGTGTGGGACAGAAATAATTCACCCCTCCACTTT	CASSVWDRNNSPLHF
TRBD1	TRBV5-1	TRBJ1-5	once	TGCGCCAGCAGCTTGAGACCAGGGGGATATCAGCCCCAGCATTTT	CASSLRPGGYQPQHF
TRBD1	TRBV7-3	TRBJ1-2	-	TGTGCCAGCAGCCAAGGACAGGGGTTGGTAGGTGGCTACACCTTC	CASSQGQGLVGGYTF
-	TRBV5-6	TRBJ1-1	-	TGTGCCAGCAGCCCGGATGGGGGCTTGTACACTGAAGCTTTCTTT	CASSPDGGLYTEAFF
-	TRBV10-3	TRBJ2-2	-	TGTGCCATCATGGCAACCGGGGAGCTGTTTTTT	CAIMATGELFF
TRBD2	TRBV3-1/TRBV3-2	TRBJ2-3	-	TGTGCCAGCAGCCAAGTTCTAGCGGGGGGCCCTAGCACAGATACGCAGTATTTT	CASSQVLAGGPSTDTQYF
-	TRBV6-1	TRBJ1-6	-	TGTGCCAGCAGTGATCCTTGGACTCCTGATAATTCACCCCTCCACTTT	CASSDPWTPDNSPLHF
-	TRBV27	TRBJ1-1	-	TGTGCCAGCAGTTTATTAAACGGGGGGAGGACTGAAGCTTTCTTT	CASSLLNGGRTEAFF
-	TRBV24-1	TRBJ2-5	-	TGTGCCACCAGTGATCTGGGGCGGGGACAAGAGACCCAGTACTTC	CATSDLGRGQETQYF
TRBD2	TRBV5-6	TRBJ2-3	-	TGTGCCAGCAGCGCAACTAGCGGGGGATTAACAGATACGCAGTATTTT	CASSATSGGLTDTQYF
TRBD2	TRBV4-1	TRBJ2-1	few	TGCGCCAGCAGCCTCGCGGGGGGCCCTACGAATGAGCAGTTCTTC	CASSLAGGPTNEQFF
-	TRBV7-2	TRBJ1-2	-	TGTGCCAGCAGCTTAGCGGTGGAGGGAGGCTACACCTTC	CASSLAVEGGYTF
-	TRBV19	TRBJ1-1	-	TGTGCCAGTAGTCCTAGACAGTATGTGAACACTGAAGCTTTCTTT	CASSPRQYVNTEAFF